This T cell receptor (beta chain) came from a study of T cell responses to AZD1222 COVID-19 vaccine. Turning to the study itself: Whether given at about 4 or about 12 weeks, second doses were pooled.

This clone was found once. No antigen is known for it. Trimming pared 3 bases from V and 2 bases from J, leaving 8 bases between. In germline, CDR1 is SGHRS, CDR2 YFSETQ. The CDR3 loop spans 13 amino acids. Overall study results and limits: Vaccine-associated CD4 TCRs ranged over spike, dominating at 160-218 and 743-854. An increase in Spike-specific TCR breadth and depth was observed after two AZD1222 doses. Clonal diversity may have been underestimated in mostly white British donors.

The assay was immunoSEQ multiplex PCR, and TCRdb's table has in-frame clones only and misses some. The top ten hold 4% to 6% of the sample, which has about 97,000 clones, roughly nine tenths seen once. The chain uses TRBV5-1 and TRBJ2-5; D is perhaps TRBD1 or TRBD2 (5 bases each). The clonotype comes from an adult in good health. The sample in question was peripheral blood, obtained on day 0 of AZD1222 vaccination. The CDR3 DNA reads TGCGCCAGCAGCTCGGGACCACAAGAGACCCAGTACTTC. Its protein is CASSSGPQETQYF.